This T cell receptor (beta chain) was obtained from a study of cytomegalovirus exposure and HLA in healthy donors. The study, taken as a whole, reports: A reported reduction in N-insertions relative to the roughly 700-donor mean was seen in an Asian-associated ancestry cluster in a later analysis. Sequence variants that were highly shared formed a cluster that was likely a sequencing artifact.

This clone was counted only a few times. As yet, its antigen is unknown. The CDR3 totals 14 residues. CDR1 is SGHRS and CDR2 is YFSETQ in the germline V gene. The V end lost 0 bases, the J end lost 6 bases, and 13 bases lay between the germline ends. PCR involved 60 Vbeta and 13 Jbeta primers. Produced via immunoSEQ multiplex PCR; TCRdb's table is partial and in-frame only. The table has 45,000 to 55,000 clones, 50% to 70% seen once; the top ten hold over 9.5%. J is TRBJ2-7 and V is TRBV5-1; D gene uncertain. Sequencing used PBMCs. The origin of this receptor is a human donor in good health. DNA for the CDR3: TGCGCCAGCAGCTTGGGTTTGGTTCCCGGCGAGCAGTACTTC. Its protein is CASSLGLVPGEQYF.